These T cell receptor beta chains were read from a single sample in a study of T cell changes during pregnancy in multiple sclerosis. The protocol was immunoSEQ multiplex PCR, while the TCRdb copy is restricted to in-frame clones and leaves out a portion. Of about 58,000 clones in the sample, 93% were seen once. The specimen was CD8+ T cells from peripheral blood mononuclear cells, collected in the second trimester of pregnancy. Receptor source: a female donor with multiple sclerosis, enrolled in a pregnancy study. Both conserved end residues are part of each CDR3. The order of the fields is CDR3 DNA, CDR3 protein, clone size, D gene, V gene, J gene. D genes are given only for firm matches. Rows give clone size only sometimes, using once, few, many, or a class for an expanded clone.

TGCGCCAGCAGCAGGGGACTAGCGGTTTACAATGAGCAGTTCTTC,CASSRGLAVYNEQFF,.,TRBD2,TRBV5-1,TRBJ2-1
TGTGCCAGCAGCCTCAGGGGTGGCACAGATACGCAGTATTTT,CASSLRGGTDTQYF,.,.,TRBV7-9,TRBJ2-3
TGTGCCAGCAGCGTAGGTAGCTCCTACGAGCAGTACTTC,CASSVGSSYEQYF,.,.,TRBV9,TRBJ2-7
TGTGCCAGTAGTCCGCCGACCGGGTCCCTCGGGGCTTTCTTT,CASSPPTGSLGAFF,.,.,TRBV19,TRBJ1-1
TGTGCCAGCCCTCCCGGCTACAGGGTTGATGAGAACACTGAAGCTTTCTTT,CASPPGYRVDENTEAFF,.,.,TRBV27,TRBJ1-1
TGTGCCAGCAGTCGTTTAGGGACAGTCAAATCCTACGAGCAGTACTTC,CASSRLGTVKSYEQYF,.,TRBD1,TRBV9,TRBJ2-7
TGTGCCAGCACCCTACGGGACTGGAACACCGGGGAGCTGTTTTTT,CASTLRDWNTGELFF,once,.,TRBV6-5,TRBJ2-2
TGCGCCAGCGGCGTTAGGGGAACCGGGGAGCTGTTTTTT,CASGVRGTGELFF,.,.,TRBV4-3,TRBJ2-2
TGTGCCAGCAGCTCTTCCCGGCAGGGAAACTCCTACGAGCAGTACTTC,CASSSSRQGNSYEQYF,.,.,TRBV7-9,TRBJ2-7
TGCAGCGTTGAAGATATTTCGGCAGGGGGCTCCTACGAGCAGTACTTC,CSVEDISAGGSYEQYF,.,TRBD1,TRBV29-1,TRBJ2-7
TGTGCCAGCAGTTTCGGAACAGGGGGCACTGAAGCTTTCTTT,CASSFGTGGTEAFF,.,TRBD1,TRBV28,TRBJ1-1
TGTGCCATCAGCTCCGGACAGGAGCCCATATATTTT,CAISSGQEPIYF,.,TRBD1,TRBV10-3,TRBJ1-3
TGTGCCAGCAGCGTATCCTCGTTTCCCGGACTAGCGGGAGGTGGGGCTAGCACAGATACGCAGTATTTT,CASSVSSFPGLAGGGASTDTQYF,.,TRBD2,TRBV9,TRBJ2-3
TGTGCCAGCAGTTTATCTGCAGGGGGTAATGAGCAGTACTTC,CASSLSAGGNEQYF,.,TRBD1,TRBV27,TRBJ2-7
TGTGCCAGCAGCCCCCGCGGGAGTCCCTACGAGCAGTACTTC,CASSPRGSPYEQYF,.,TRBD2,TRBV11-3,TRBJ2-7
TGTGCCAGCAGCACGTCTCGGGGATCTGGAAACACCATATATTTT,CASSTSRGSGNTIYF,.,.,TRBV7-2,TRBJ1-3
TGTGCCAGCAGCGCCTTAACCCGGGACAGGGGTTGGGCCCAGTACTTC,CASSALTRDRGWAQYF,.,TRBD1,TRBV7-9,TRBJ2-5
TGTGCCAGCAGCCCCAGGACAGGGATTGTGGGTAATGAGCAGTTCTTC,CASSPRTGIVGNEQFF,.,TRBD1,TRBV7-9,TRBJ2-1
TGTGCCATCACCGGGACAGGTAGCCGGGGTGAGCAGTTCTTC,CAITGTGSRGEQFF,.,TRBD1,TRBV10-3,TRBJ2-1
TGTGCCAGCAGCGTATTAGCGGGGGGTTACAATGAGCAGTTCTTC,CASSVLAGGYNEQFF,.,TRBD2,TRBV9,TRBJ2-1
TGTGCCAGCAGTTTCTCGACCTTACCAAGCGCAGATACGCAGTATTTT,CASSFSTLPSADTQYF,.,.,TRBV27,TRBJ2-3
TGTGCCAGCAGTTTATACAGGGGCACGACCACCTACGAGCAGTACTTC,CASSLYRGTTTYEQYF,.,TRBD1,TRBV28,TRBJ2-7
TGTGCCAGCAGATCAATCGGGGGGGCGGCCTACGAGCAGTACTTC,CASRSIGGAAYEQYF,.,TRBD2,TRBV27,TRBJ2-7
TGTGCCAGCAGCTTCGGGACAGGGTTATGGTACGAGCAGTACTTC,CASSFGTGLWYEQYF,.,TRBD1,TRBV7-8,TRBJ2-7
TGTGCCAGTAGCAAAAATAGCGGGTACTACAATGAGCAGTTCTTC,CASSKNSGYYNEQFF,.,TRBD2,TRBV19,TRBJ2-1
TGTGCCAGCAGCGTCCATGAGACTAGCAGGTACGAGCAGTACTTC,CASSVHETSRYEQYF,once,TRBD2,TRBV9,TRBJ2-7
TGTGCCAGCAGTTTAGGACCAACCAGGGCCTACGAGCAGTACTTC,CASSLGPTRAYEQYF,.,.,TRBV27,TRBJ2-7
TGCGCCAGCATGGCCGGCGGGCAGGGGGATGGCTACACCTTC,CASMAGGQGDGYTF,.,TRBD1,TRBV5-1,TRBJ1-2
TGCGCCAGCAGTTCTAGCGGGCGCCACGAGCAGTACTTC,CASSSSGRHEQYF,once,TRBD2,TRBV4-3,TRBJ2-7
TGTGCCAGCAGCCCGAAATCAGGGGCAGCCTACAATGAGCAGTTCTTC,CASSPKSGAAYNEQFF,.,.,TRBV7-9,TRBJ2-1
TGCGCCAGCAGCCAAGAACCGGGCGCGAAGGGGGCTGAAAAACTGTTTTTT,CASSQEPGAKGAEKLFF,.,TRBD1,TRBV4-3,TRBJ1-4
TGTGCCAGCAGATCGGTGGGGGGGGACTACGAGCAGTACTTC,CASRSVGGDYEQYF,.,TRBD2,TRBV5-5,TRBJ2-7
TGTGCCAGCAGTCAAGACGGGTACGAGCAGTACTTC,CASSQDGYEQYF,.,.,TRBV2,TRBJ2-7
TGTGCCAGCAGAAAGATCGCTGCGGACTCCTACGAGCAGTACTTC,CASRKIAADSYEQYF,.,.,TRBV2,TRBJ2-7
TGTGCCAGCAGCTTGTATGCGGATAACTATGGCTACACCTTC,CASSLYADNYGYTF,.,.,TRBV5-5,TRBJ1-2
TGCGCCAGCAGCAATCTCCTCTACGAGCAGTACTTC,CASSNLLYEQYF,once,.,TRBV5-1,TRBJ2-7
TGTGCCAGCAGCGTCGGGACAGGAAACATTCAGTACTTC,CASSVGTGNIQYF,.,TRBD1,TRBV9,TRBJ2-4
TGTGCCAGCAGTTTACCCCGACTAGCGGCCACCGGGGAGCTGTTTTTT,CASSLPRLAATGELFF,.,TRBD2,TRBV28,TRBJ2-2
TGTGCCAGCAATGGGGGAGGCCTTAATGAAAAACTGTTTTTT,CASNGGGLNEKLFF,.,.,TRBV5-5,TRBJ1-4
TGTGCCAGCAGTTTATCCATCAATCAGCCCCAGCATTTT,CASSLSINQPQHF,.,.,TRBV27,TRBJ1-5
TGCGCCAGCAGCTTTGACGGGGCCTACGAGCAGTACTTC,CASSFDGAYEQYF,.,.,TRBV5-1,TRBJ2-7
TGTGCCAGTAGTATATCTGTCGGGAATCGGAATTCACCCCTCCACTTT,CASSISVGNRNSPLHF,.,.,TRBV19,TRBJ1-6
TGTGCCAGCAGCGTAGGGGGCTTTTCCTACGAGCAGTACTTC,CASSVGGFSYEQYF,.,.,TRBV9,TRBJ2-7
TGTGCCAGCAGTGCTAGCGGGGGCCCCTACAATGAGCAGTTCTTC,CASSASGGPYNEQFF,few,TRBD2,TRBV25-1,TRBJ2-1
TGCGCCAGCAGCCAAGATACCAGGGCTGGCAACACTGAAGCTTTCTTT,CASSQDTRAGNTEAFF,.,.,TRBV4-1,TRBJ1-1
TGTGCCAGCAGCGTACAGCGGGAGCCCGCAGATACGCAGTATTTT,CASSVQREPADTQYF,.,TRBD2,TRBV9,TRBJ2-3
TGTGCCAGCAGTTACTCGAAGCGCCTTTATAATTCACCCCTCCACTTT,CASSYSKRLYNSPLHF,.,.,TRBV6-5,TRBJ1-6
TGTGCCAGCAGCCTTCTTGGGGAGGGAACTGAAGCTTTCTTT,CASSLLGEGTEAFF,.,.,TRBV7-6,TRBJ1-1
TGTGCCAGCAGCCCAGGGTCTGGGGCCAACGTCCTGACTTTC,CASSPGSGANVLTF,.,.,TRBV4-2,TRBJ2-6
TGTGCCAGCAGTCCCCGACAGGGGGCGAACACTGAAGCTTTCTTT,CASSPRQGANTEAFF,.,TRBD1,TRBV27,TRBJ1-1
TGTGCCCCTGACAGGGAATTATCCCAGCCCCAGCATTTT,CAPDRELSQPQHF,.,TRBD1,TRBV30,TRBJ1-5
TGTGCCAGCAGCCCGTCAGGGGGCTCCTACAATGAGCAGTTCTTC,CASSPSGGSYNEQFF,.,TRBD1,TRBV11-2,TRBJ2-1
TGTGCTAGTGGTTTGGTAAAGGGAGTAGCGGGAGTGAAGAGCACAGATACGCAGTATTTT,CASGLVKGVAGVKSTDTQYF,.,TRBD2,TRBV12-5,TRBJ2-3
TGTGCCAGCAGCTTAGATCATCGACCAAGAGGAGAGCAGTTCTTC,CASSLDHRPRGEQFF,.,.,TRBV7-2,TRBJ2-1
TGTGCCAGCAGCGTCCAGGGATATCAGACCCAGTACTTC,CASSVQGYQTQYF,.,.,TRBV16,TRBJ2-5
TGCGCCAGCAGCCAAGCTCCTGCGGGGGGAACCTACAATGAGCAGTTCTTC,CASSQAPAGGTYNEQFF,.,TRBD2,TRBV4-3,TRBJ2-1
TGTGCCAGCAGCCCTCCCCCCGGGGATGAGCAGTTCTTC,CASSPPPGDEQFF,.,.,TRBV7-2,TRBJ2-1
TGCGCCAGCAGACCCGACAGGGCATTTGAAAAACTGTTTTTT,CASRPDRAFEKLFF,.,TRBD1,TRBV5-1,TRBJ1-4
TGTGCCAGCCCCACAACGGGACTAGCGGGGAGCTCCTACAATGAGCAGTTCTTC,CASPTTGLAGSSYNEQFF,.,TRBD2,TRBV18,TRBJ2-1